Reported below is one T cell receptor (beta chain). Antigen unknown. The source of the sample is a study of radiation and T cells in renal cell carcinoma. Whole-study findings and limits: Baseline intratumoral clonotype presence is unknown without pretreatment biopsies.

Libraries were prepared by immunoSEQ multiplex PCR; TCRdb keeps only in-frame clonotypes and omits some of them. The profile shows about 15,000 clones, 64% of them singletons. Indicated treatment: 15 Gy SBRT to primary tumor, nephrectomy 4 weeks later. This sample comprised tumor tissue, obtained from a patient whose treatment included radiotherapy and nephrectomy. This sequence was found in a woman in her 70s with renal cell carcinoma.

The CDR3 here is CASSSQGGAYGYTF. The CDR3 region has the DNA TGTGCCAGCAGCTCCCAGGGGGGTGCCTATGGCTACACCTTC. The rearrangement joins TRBV7-8 to TRBJ1-2, with 7 bases matching TRBD1. Trimming removed 4 bases from V and 4 bases from J; junction bases left unmatched: 6. This CDR3 contains 14 residues. Germline CDR1 SGHVS, CDR2 FQNEAQ.